Included here is one T cell receptor beta chain sequence, with context. As yet, its antigen is unknown. The sample is drawn from a study of Tregs in tolerant kidney transplant recipients. Clones were sequenced by immunoSEQ multiplex PCR, and TCRdb holds only the in-frame ones, with some missing. This sample has approximately 43,000 clones, with about 89% found just once. Whole-study results and caveats: No direct test of biological reproducibility was done here. The small number of patients limits these findings pending further validation.

Unstimulated Tregs (CD4+CD25+CD127-) and CD4+CD25- non-Tregs were sorted from PBMCs. Germline V gene sequence: CDR1 MDHEN, CDR2 SYDVKM. V was pared by 8 bases and J by 3 bases, with 16 bases between. The CDR3 covers 15 residues. Sequenced: Tregs from blood. The origin of this receptor is a human donor in good health. The V call is TRBV28, the J call TRBJ1-4, with D perhaps TRBD1 (6 bases). CDR3 loop: CASRKGGAANEKLFF. As DNA, the CDR3 is TGTGCCAGCCGTAAGGGGGGCGCGGCTAATGAAAAACTGTTTTTT.